A selection of T cell receptor beta chains follows, all from one sample in a study of regulatory T cells in long-lasting Graves disease. TCRdb ran MiXCR on the multiplex PCR reads and lists one entry per CDR3 protein. The data show about 240,000 distinct CDR3 sequences, 20% to 25% seen once. This specimen consisted of peripheral blood mononuclear cells (PBMCs), obtained at new diagnosis, from a patient treated with antithyroid drugs. The origin of the receptors is a female donor with Graves disease. Each CDR3 is given with its conserved first and last residue.

v_call,j_call,cdr3_length,cdr3_aa
TRBV11-3,TRBJ2-5,12,CASSPGQETQYF
TRBV29-1,TRBJ2-3,14,CSVARDRGVDTQYF
TRBV3-1,TRBJ1-5,14,CASSQVAGAGPQHF
TRBV5-5,TRBJ1-2,14,CASSLVREDYGYTF
TRBV27,TRBJ2-7,16,CASSLGRDRGSYEQYF
TRBV2,TRBJ2-7,15,CASNLGQGALYEQYF
TRBV7-2,TRBJ1-1,12,CASTQVNTEAFF
TRBV20-1,TRBJ2-4,13,CSANTASQNIQYF
TRBV18,TRBJ2-7,15,CASSPPGVGTYEQYF
TRBV7-2,TRBJ2-3,16,CASSLGTSWTTDTQYF
TRBV7-9,TRBJ2-7,17,CASSLRAGAGKFHEQYF
TRBV20-1,TRBJ2-3,16,CSARRAGQTYTDTQYF
TRBV6-1,TRBJ2-1,15,CASTSLAGTNNEQFF
TRBV20-1,TRBJ2-5,14,CSARAAATQETQYF
TRBV12-3/TRBV12-4,TRBJ2-1,12,CASSLRGSEQFF
TRBV6-2/TRBV6-3,TRBJ2-7,18,CASSVYIGPGQGTYEQYF
TRBV6-2/TRBV6-3,TRBJ2-6,14,CASSRGQGANVLTF
TRBV5-1,TRBJ2-2,13,CASSLIPTGELFF
TRBV5-6,TRBJ2-7,17,CASSSPSLTGWSYEQYF
TRBV19,TRBJ2-5,15,CASSIRQGFEETQYF
TRBV4-1,TRBJ1-1,17,CASSPIMTDPKNTEAFF
TRBV12-3/TRBV12-4,TRBJ1-5,14,CASSFAYSNQPQHF
TRBV3-1,TRBJ1-5,16,CASSQESGVSNQPQHF
TRBV30,TRBJ1-2,14,CAGNSLQGSYGCTF
TRBV20-1,TRBJ2-3,15,CSAPGWGRRPDTQYF
TRBV27,.,16,CASSLSRGSGKETQYF
TRBV12-3/TRBV12-4,TRBJ1-4,14,CASSDSGTGGKLFF
TRBV6-5,TRBJ2-1,15,CASSYQREYSIEQFF
TRBV9,TRBJ2-6,15,CASSVVAERVSVLTF
TRBV6-1,TRBJ1-4,15,CASSSLGDYNEKLFF
TRBV12-5,TRBJ2-6,17,CASAPDRTSSGANVLTF
TRBV5-1,TRBJ1-2,15,CASSPEVVSWGGYTF
TRBV6-2/TRBV6-3,TRBJ2-3,15,CASSYLRPGTDTQYF
TRBV19,TRBJ1-5,14,CASRGVAINQPQHF
TRBV11-2,TRBJ1-6,13,CASSPTLNSPLHF
TRBV12-3/TRBV12-4,TRBJ1-6,14,CASSSGGRSSPLHF
TRBV9,TRBJ1-1,13,CASSVEGLHEAFF
TRBV9,TRBJ2-1,15,CASSVDQGPYNEQFF
TRBV10-3,TRBJ2-5,13,CAISETGVETQYF
TRBV7-7,TRBJ2-5,16,CASSIGLAGGRETQYF
TRBV24-1,TRBJ2-1,14,CATSGGVLYNEQFF
TRBV19,TRBJ1-1,15,CATTPPGRAATEAFF
TRBV5-5,TRBJ1-5,15,CASSLKGLNNQPQHF
TRBV25-1,TRBJ1-2,15,CASSESPGTGFGYTF
TRBV10-3,TRBJ1-3,17,CAISESSNPRAGNTIYF
TRBV7-2,TRBJ2-3,14,CASSSSSSTDTQYF